The 26 T cell receptor beta chains below were found in one sample sequenced in a study of blood T cell repertoires in COVID-19. Produced via immunoSEQ multiplex PCR; TCRdb's table is partial and in-frame only. The profile shows 200,000 to 250,000 clones, around 90% of them singletons. The sequencing sample was made of PBMCs or T cells enriched from blood (not recorded which). The receptors were gathered from a man aged 18-30 years with acute COVID-19.

The chain combines TRBV14 with TRBJ1-1, with TRBD1 matching 9 bases. Looked up from germline, CDR1 is SGHDN and CDR2 is FVKESK. CDR3 length equals 15 residues. The junction had 9 bases not matched to a gene; V was cut back by 4 bases and J by 6 bases. DNA for the CDR3: TGTGCCAGCAGCCCACGGGACAGGGTTTCGTCTGAAGCTTTCTTT. It translates to CASSPRDRVSSEAFF. The full variable domain, rest sourced from reference TRBV14 and TRBJ1-1, is EAGVTQFPSHSVIEKGQTVTLRCDPISGHDNLYWYRRVMGKEIKFLLHFVKESKQDESGMPNNRFLAERTGGTYSTLKVQPAELEDSGVYFCASSPRDRVSSEAFFGQGTRLTVV.

The chain recombines TRBV11-2 with TRBJ2-7, with D uncertain. CDR1 and CDR2 from the germline V gene are SGHAT and FQNNGV. The length of the CDR3 is 12 residues. Trimming removed 5 bases from V and 3 bases from J, with 8 bases in between. The CDR3 sequence is CASSPVNYEQYF. The CDR3 bases are TGTGCCAGCAGCCCAGTTAACTACGAGCAGTACTTC.

The chain is built from TRBV18 and TRBJ1-5; 9 bases map to TRBD1. CDR1 is KGHSH and CDR2 is LQKENI in the germline V gene. Losses at the gene ends were 6 bases for V and 5 bases for J; bases not matched to a gene: 11. The CDR3 is 16 residues long. The CDR3 DNA follows: TGTGCCAGCTCGGTGAAGACAGGGGGAATCTATCAGCCCCAGCATTTT. Protein: CASSVKTGGIYQPQHF.

The chain has TRBV7-9 and TRBJ1-4; 9 bases are a match to TRBD1. This CDR3 region has 15 residues. With V trimmed by 5 bases and J by 6 bases, 7 bases remained unmatched. Germline assignment: CDR1 SEHNR and CDR2 FQNEAQ (reference sequence). CDR3 nucleotide sequence: TGTGCCAGCAGCCGGACAGGGGTGAGGGATGAAAAACTGTTTTTT. It yields the protein CASSRTGVRDEKLFF.

The CDR3 protein is CASLRGIPTGELFF. CDR3 nucleotide sequence: TGCGCCAGCCTTCGCGGGATTCCCACCGGGGAGCTGTTTTTT. The J gene is TRBJ2-2, the V gene TRBV10-2, with D maybe TRBD2 (6 bases). Germline lookup yields CDR1 WSHSY and CDR2 SAAADI. Trimming removed 8 bases from V and 4 bases from J, with 14 bases in between. This CDR3 contains 14 residues.

This chain links TRBV7-9 with TRBJ1-2; no clear D gene. Between the trimmed V and J ends, which lost 8 bases and 2 bases, there was a span of 9 bases. The CDR3 covers 12 residues. Germline assignment: CDR1 SEHNR and CDR2 FQNEAQ (reference sequence). The CDR3 protein is CASEQPNYGYTF. In DNA, the CDR3 is TGTGCCAGCGAACAACCAAACTATGGCTACACCTTC.

The chain has TRBV29-1 and TRBJ2-7; D ambiguous. Germline CDR1 reads SQVTM; CDR2 reads ANQGSEA. The CDR3 length is 13 residues. Trimming removed 6 bases from V and 3 bases from J, with 15 bases in between. CDR3 amino acids: CSVKTTGIYEQYF. CDR3 nucleotides: TGCAGCGTGAAAACGACTGGTATCTACGAGCAGTACTTC.

In this sample, this clone turned up a few times. For the CDR3, the DNA is TGTGCCAGCAGTTTTACAGGGCAGCAGCCCCAGCATTTT. Amino acids: CASSFTGQQPQHF. The rearrangement uses TRBV28 and TRBJ1-5, with a weak D call TRBD1 (6 bases). Trimming left V 3 bases short and J 7 bases short, with 10 bases between. Germline CDR1 is MDHEN and CDR2 is SYDVKM. This CDR3 is 13 amino acids long.

This rearrangement joins TRBV7-2 to TRBJ2-1; D gene unclear. The V and J ends lost 8 bases and 0 bases respectively, with 14 bases between them. The germline CDR1 and CDR2 sequences are SGHTA and FQGNSA. This CDR3 region has 15 residues. The CDR3 sequence is CASRSPGSSYNEQFF. CDR3 DNA: TGTGCCAGCCGAAGTCCGGGTAGCTCCTACAATGAGCAGTTCTTC.

This rearrangement joins TRBV28 to TRBJ2-3, with TRBD1 as a possible D gene (6 bases). Germline CDR1 and CDR2: MDHEN and SYDVKM. The length of the CDR3 is 18 residues. V was pared by 6 bases and J by 2 bases, with 24 bases between. As DNA, the CDR3 is TGTGCCAGCAGCCGACCCCCCGACCGGGACACCTTCACAGATACGCAGTATTTT. This sequence encodes CASSRPPDRDTFTDTQYF.

The rearrangement links TRBV2 to TRBJ2-7, with TRBD2 matching over 8 bases. The germline V gene encodes CDR1 SNHLY and CDR2 FYNNEI. The CDR3 is 16 residues long. V shed 0 bases, J shed 3 bases, and the junction held 7 bases outside the gene matches. In DNA form, the CDR3 reads TGTGCCAGCAGTGAAGCGCTTCGGGGGGGGCGCTACGAGCAGTACTTC. This codes for CASSEALRGGRYEQYF.

This chain joins TRBV5-5 and TRBJ2-7; D possibly corresponds to TRBD1 (5 bases). CDR3 size: 14 residues. The V gene's germline CDR1 is SGHKS and CDR2 YYEKEE (reference sequence). V shed 3 bases and J shed 2 bases, with 12 bases lying between them. As DNA, the CDR3 is TGTGCCAGCAGCTCCCATTTAGGGGCCTACGAGCAGTACTTC. Its protein is CASSSHLGAYEQYF.

The J gene is TRBJ1-6, the V gene TRBV4-1; D is ambiguous. The CDR3 covers 15 residues. V lost 3 bases and J lost 5, with 11 bases in between. Per the germline V gene, CDR1 is MGHRA and CDR2 is YSYEKL. The CDR3 spells CASSQTRMDNSPLHF. CDR3 DNA sequence: TGCGCCAGCAGCCAGACACGGATGGATAATTCACCCCTCCACTTT.

This clone was recorded once. The chain employs TRBV27 and TRBJ1-5; the match to TRBD1 covers 9 bases. Losses at the gene ends were 5 bases for V and 5 bases for J; bases not matched to a gene: 4. CDR1 is MNHEY, CDR2 SMNVEV, per germline (reference sequence). The CDR3 has 14 amino acids. Written as DNA, the CDR3 is TGTGCCAGCAGTGGGGGGACAGGGCATCAGCCCCAGCATTTT. The encoded protein is CASSGGTGHQPQHF.

This chain connects TRBV6-5 to TRBJ2-1; D may be TRBD1 (5 bases). V lost 6 bases and J lost 3, with 9 bases in between. Germline lookup yields CDR1 MNHEY and CDR2 SVGAGI. The CDR3 runs to 13 residues. The CDR3 spells CASRPQGYNEQFF. CDR3 nucleotide sequence: TGTGCCAGCAGGCCTCAGGGCTACAATGAGCAGTTCTTC.

This clone was seen only once. The CDR3 reads CATSDSGLPGANEKLFF. Here the CDR3 DNA reads TGTGCCACCAGTGATTCCGGGCTCCCCGGGGCTAATGAAAAACTGTTTTTT. The V gene is TRBV24-1, the J gene TRBJ1-4; D unresolved. Trimming stripped 2 bases from V and 3 bases from J, with 15 bases between. CDR1 is KGHDR and CDR2 is SFDVKD in the germline V gene. This CDR3 is built from 17 residues.

CDR3 sequence (DNA): TGTGCCAGCACTATGGACAGGGGCGGCGAAAAACTGTTTTTT. Translation gives CASTMDRGGEKLFF. The rearrangement joins TRBV5-6 to TRBJ1-4; TRBD1 matches 9 bases. The CDR3 spans 14 residues. Germline trimming cut 6 bases from V and 8 bases from J; bases unmatched to any gene: 8. CDR1 and CDR2 from the germline V gene are SGHDT and YYEEEE.

The rearrangement uses TRBV11-2 and TRBJ2-7, with D perhaps matching TRBD2 (7 bases). CDR1 SGHAT and CDR2 FQNNGV come from the germline V gene. The V end was cut by 5 bases, the J end by 7 bases, with 18 bases between. CDR3 length: 14 amino acids. CDR3 sequence (DNA): TGTGCCAGCAGCCCCCGGGGGGCCCATGGGGAGCAGTACTTC. Residues: CASSPRGAHGEQYF.

This clone was picked up one time. The gene calls are TRBV24-1 and TRBJ2-5; no reliable D call. With 5 bases removed from V and 5 bases from J, the gap between germline ends came to 17 bases. This CDR3 comprises 15 residues. In germline, CDR1 is KGHDR, CDR2 SFDVKD. The DNA for the CDR3 is TGTGCCACCAGTGCCCAGGCCTACCTTGGTGAGACCCAGTACTTC. The encoded protein is CATSAQAYLGETQYF.

This rearrangement joins TRBV21-1 to TRBJ1-2; the table assigns TRBD1, which was not confirmed against the DNA. TRBV21-1 is deemed a pseudogene. The CDR3 sequence is 15 residues long. DNA of the CDR3: TGTGCCAGCAGCAAGCCCAGGGGGCGCGACTATGGCTACACCTTC. Its protein is CASSKPRGRDYGYTF.

V usage is TRBV29-1 and J usage is TRBJ1-6; D not certain. This CDR3 is 12 amino acids long. V was shortened by 4 bases and J by 10 bases, with 11 bases between the two germline ends. The V gene's germline CDR1 is SQVTM and CDR2 ANQGSEA. The CDR3 is CSVAEGNSPLHF. The CDR3 DNA reads as TGCAGCGTTGCGGAGGGTAACTCACCCCTCCACTTT.

The chain couples TRBV28 to TRBJ2-1; TRBD1 agrees at 7 bases. This CDR3 has 15 amino acids. Germline loops: CDR1 MDHEN, CDR2 SYDVKM. The V gene end was trimmed by 3 bases and the J gene end by 4 bases; junction bases not matched to a gene: 6. The CDR3 loop reads CASSFLGQAYNEQFF. In nucleotides, the CDR3 is TGTGCCAGCAGTTTCCTTGGACAGGCTTACAATGAGCAGTTCTTC.

The table lists this clone with a count of one. The V call is TRBV6-4, the J call TRBJ2-2; D may be TRBD2 (6 bases). This CDR3 is 15 amino acids long. V was cut by 3 bases and J by 3 bases, with 11 bases left in between. In germline, CDR1 is MRHNA, CDR2 SNTAGT. Here the CDR3 reads CASSEAGSDTGELFF. The CDR3 DNA sequence: TGTGCCAGCAGTGAGGCGGGGTCGGACACCGGGGAGCTGTTTTTT.

The rearrangement uses TRBV2 and TRBJ2-5, with a tentative D call TRBD1 (7 bases). V lost 2 bases, J lost 0 bases, and 16 bases lay in between. Germline V gives CDR1 SNHLY, CDR2 FYNNEI. This CDR3 has 17 residues. The CDR3 region is CASSETVARGDQETQYF. The CDR3 DNA follows: TGTGCCAGCAGTGAAACTGTTGCCAGGGGGGACCAAGAGACCCAGTACTTC.

The chain carries TRBV19 and TRBJ2-3, with D unclear. Germline loops: CDR1 LNHDA, CDR2 SQIVND (reference sequence). Trimming took 3 bases from V and 0 from J, leaving 10 bases between them. CDR3 size: 15 residues. The CDR3 region has the DNA TGTGCCAGTAGTATTGGGCCCGCAAGCACAGATACGCAGTATTTT. Protein product: CASSIGPASTDTQYF.

This clone was seen a handful of times. V and J are TRBV24-1 and TRBJ2-3; 7 bases match TRBD1. The CDR3 contains 16 residues. Trimming cost V 4 bases and J 0 bases; bases outside gene matches: 6. Germline CDR1 is KGHDR and CDR2 is SFDVKD. For the CDR3, the DNA is TGTGCCACCAGTGAGGGGGACAGTTATAGCACAGATACGCAGTATTTT. Protein: CATSEGDSYSTDTQYF.